This T cell receptor beta chain was obtained from a study of shared clonotypes between healthy human individuals. Several immunoSEQ plates received, in even portions, the genomic DNA of each subset. Among the unsorted PBMC samples, replicate PCRs used 300 ng DNA, approximately 30,000 T cell genomes. The repertoire was sequenced with immunoSEQ multiplex PCR; TCRdb's copy has only in-frame clones and lacks some. The table has some 510,000 clones, roughly 78% seen once. A few counts support this clone. All the donors were Caucasian adults who lived in Nashville, Tennessee. Germline CDR1 and CDR2: SGHTA and FQGTGA. The CDR3 is made up of 14 amino acids. Trimming took off 2 bases at V and 10 bases at J, with 17 bases between the two ends.

The V call is TRBV7-3, the J call TRBJ1-1; D possibly corresponds to TRBD1 (5 bases). Sequenced material: PBMCs. This clonotype was sampled from a woman in her thirties or forties in good health. Some clones in this sample may be carry-over from other donors' samples. The CDR3 here is CASSLPGRDDGAFF. The CDR3 bases are TGTGCCAGCAGCTTACCAGGACGGGACGACGGAGCTTTCTTT.